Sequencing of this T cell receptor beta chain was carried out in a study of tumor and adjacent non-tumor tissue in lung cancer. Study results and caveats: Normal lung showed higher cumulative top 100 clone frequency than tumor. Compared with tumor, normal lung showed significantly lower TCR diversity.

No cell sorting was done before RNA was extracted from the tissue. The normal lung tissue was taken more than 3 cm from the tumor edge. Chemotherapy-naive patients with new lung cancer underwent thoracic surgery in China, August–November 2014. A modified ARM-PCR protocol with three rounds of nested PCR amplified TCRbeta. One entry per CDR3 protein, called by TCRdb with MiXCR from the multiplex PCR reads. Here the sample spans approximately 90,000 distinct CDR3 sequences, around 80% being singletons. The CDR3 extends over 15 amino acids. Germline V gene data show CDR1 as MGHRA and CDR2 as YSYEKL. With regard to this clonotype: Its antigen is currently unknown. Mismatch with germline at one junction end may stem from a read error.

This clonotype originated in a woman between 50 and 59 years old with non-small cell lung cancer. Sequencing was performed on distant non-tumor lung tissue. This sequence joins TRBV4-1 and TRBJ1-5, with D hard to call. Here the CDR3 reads CASNQVIYSNQPQHF. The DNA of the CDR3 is TGCGCCAGCAACCAAGTGATTTATAGTAATCAGCCTCAGCATTTT.